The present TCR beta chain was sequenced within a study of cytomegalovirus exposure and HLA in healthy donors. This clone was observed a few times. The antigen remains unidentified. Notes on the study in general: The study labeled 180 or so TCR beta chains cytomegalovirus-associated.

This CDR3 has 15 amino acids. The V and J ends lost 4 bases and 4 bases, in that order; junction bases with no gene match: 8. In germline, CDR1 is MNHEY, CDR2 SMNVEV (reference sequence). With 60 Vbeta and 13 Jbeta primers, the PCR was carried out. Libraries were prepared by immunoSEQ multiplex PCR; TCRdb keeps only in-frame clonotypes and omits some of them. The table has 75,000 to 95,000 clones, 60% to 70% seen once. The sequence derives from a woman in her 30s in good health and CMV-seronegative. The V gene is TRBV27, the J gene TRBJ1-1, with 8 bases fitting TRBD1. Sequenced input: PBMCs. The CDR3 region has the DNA TGTGCCAGCAGTTCGCCGGACAGGGAGGGCACTGAAGCTTTCTTT. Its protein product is CASSSPDREGTEAFF.